The 11 T cell receptor beta chains below come from one sample, sequenced in a study of T and B cells in COVID-19 patients. Blood genomic DNA input for TRB amplification was 250-500 ng. BIOMED2 TRB-A/B primer pools were used in multiplex TRB PCR. TCRdb used MiXCR to reprocess the multiplex PCR reads, holding one entry per CDR3 protein. This table has over 7,000 distinct CDR3 sequences, 30% to 35% appearing once. The sequenced sample consisted of blood. Receptors originate from a human donor with active COVID-19.

J is TRBJ1-1 and V is TRBV5-1, with a tentative D call TRBD1 (5 bases). The V gene lost 0 bases and the J gene lost 1 base, with 10 bases spanning the gap. The CDR3 length is 15 residues. Germline V gives CDR1 SGHRS, CDR2 YFSETQ. The CDR3 DNA follows: TGCGCCAGCAGCTTGGTGGCAGGGAAGAACACTGAAGCTTTCTTT. It specifies CASSLVAGKNTEAFF.

Relative to its sample, this clonotype is medium-sized. The CDR3 DNA sequence: TGTGCCAGTAGGACAGGGAACACTGAAGCTTTCTTT. The encoded protein is CASRTGNTEAFF. V is TRBV19 and J is TRBJ1-1; D is perhaps TRBD1 (6 bases). Germline CDR1 reads LNHDA; CDR2 reads SQIVND (reference sequence). The CDR3 is 12 residues long. V lost 6 bases, J lost 1 base, and 6 bases lay in between.

Note on this clonotype: Since a much larger clone is just one base distant, this may be a read error. The V gene is TRBV19, the J gene TRBJ1-2; D is uncertain. Trimming stripped 0 bases from V and 6 bases from J, with 5 bases between. Germline V CDR1 and CDR2: LNHDA, SQIVND (reference sequence). The CDR3 covers 12 residues. The DNA of the CDR3 is TGTGCCAGTAGTATAGACAGCGATGGCTACACCTTC. Its translation: CASSIDSDGYTF.

The chain couples TRBV6-2 or TRBV6-3 to TRBJ2-1; the D gene is possibly TRBD2 (7 bases). The CDR3 totals 14 residues. The germline V gene has CDR1 MNHEY and CDR2 SVGEGT. Deletions cut 2 bases from V and 13 bases from J, with 18 bases between. The CDR3 spells CASSYPPGRGGQFF. The CDR3 region has the DNA TGTGCCAGCAGTTACCCCCCTGGTAGGGGGGGCCAGTTCTTC.

This rearrangement joins TRBV13 to TRBJ2-3; maybe TRBD2 (5 bases). Trimming removed 1 base at V and 3 bases at J, with 14 bases between. The germline V gene encodes CDR1 PRHDT and CDR2 FYEKMQ (reference sequence). This CDR3 is 16 amino acids long. This CDR3 is CASSLVSGVLTDTQYF. The CDR3, as DNA: TGTGCCAGCAGCTTAGTGTCCGGGGTTCTTACAGATACGCAGTATTTT.

This chain uses TRBV5-1 with TRBJ2-3; the D is unclear. Deletions cut 7 bases from V and 4 bases from J, with 10 bases between. CDR3 size: 12 residues. Germline-derived CDR1 and CDR2 are SGHRS and YFSETQ. The CDR3 here is CASRPASDTQYF. The CDR3, as DNA: TGCGCCAGCCGACCCGCATCAGATACGCAGTATTTT.

This clonotype is categorized as medium-sized (0.01 to 0.1%). The V and J genes are TRBV11-1 and TRBJ2-5, with 8 bases fitting TRBD2. Germline CDR1 is SGHAT and CDR2 is FQDESV (reference sequence). CDR3 length: 15 amino acids. Trimming removed 6 bases from V and 4 bases from J; junction bases left unmatched: 10. CDR3 sequence: CASRAGGEQGETQYF. For the CDR3, the DNA is TGTGCCAGCAGAGCCGGGGGGGAGCAGGGAGAGACCCAGTACTTC. Using reference TRBV11-1 and TRBJ2-5 for the parts outside the CDR3, the full variable domain is EAEVAQSPRYKITEKSQAVAFWCDPISGHATLYWYRQILGQGPELLVQFQDESVVDDSQLPKDRFSAERLKGVDSTLKIQPAELGDSAMYLCASRAGGEQGETQYFGPGTRLLVL.

The sample holds a few counts of this clonotype. This chain links TRBV15 with TRBJ2-1; the match to TRBD1 covers 7 bases. CDR3 length: 15 amino acids. The V and J ends lost 6 bases and 0 bases, in that order; junction bases with no gene match: 5. In germline, CDR1 is LNHNV, CDR2 YYDKDF (reference sequence). CDR3 sequence (DNA): TGTGCCACCAGAGAGGGGGCGGACTCCTACAATGAGCAGTTCTTC. Its translation is CATREGADSYNEQFF. Filled out from reference TRBV15 and TRBJ2-1, the complete variable domain reads DAMVIQNPRYQVTQFGKPVTLSCSQTLNHNVMYWYQQKSSQAPKLLFHYYDKDFNNEADTPDNFQSRRPNTSFCFLDIRSPGLGDTAMYLCATREGADSYNEQFFGPGTRLTVL.

J is TRBJ1-2 and V is TRBV19; perhaps TRBD1 as D (5 bases). The germline V gene encodes CDR1 LNHDA and CDR2 SQIVND (reference sequence). The CDR3 is made up of 16 amino acids. V lost 5 bases, J lost 2 bases, and 18 bases lay in between. The CDR3 spells CASSSPGALGNYGYTF. In nucleotides, the CDR3 is TGTGCCAGTAGTTCACCCGGGGCCTTAGGGAACTATGGCTACACCTTC. Filled out from reference TRBV19 and TRBJ1-2, the complete variable domain reads DGGITQSPKYLFRKEGQNVTLSCEQNLNHDAMYWYRQDPGQGLRLIYYSQIVNDFQKGDIAEGYSVSREKKESFPLTVTSAQKNPTAFYLCASSSPGALGNYGYTFGSGTRLTVV.

This clonotype has a handful of counts. The chain combines TRBV6-1 with TRBJ1-1; D uncertain. V was shortened by 2 bases and J by 6 bases, with 4 bases between the two germline ends. The CDR3 totals 11 residues. Germline-derived CDR1 and CDR2 are MNHNS and SASEGT. The CDR3 region has the DNA TGTGCCAGCAGTGAAAGTCCTGAAGCTTTCTTT. It encodes CASSESPEAFF.

The rearrangement links TRBV5-7 to TRBJ2-1; no clear D gene. TRBV5-7 is known as an ORF, though its function is uncertain. V was trimmed by 0 bases and J by 2 bases, leaving 15 bases between them. The CDR3 consists of 17 residues. The CDR3 DNA sequence: TGTGCCAGCAGCTTGGCCCAAGGACCTGGAGCCTACAATGAGCAGTTCTTC. Its protein product is CASSLAQGPGAYNEQFF.